The sequence of this T cell receptor beta chain was determined in a study of blood T cell repertoires in COVID-19. Participant ages covered roughly 18 to 89 years across around 25 US areas. The CDR3 spans 16 residues. Germline-derived CDR1 and CDR2 are SGDLS and YYNGEE. Trimming took 3 bases from V and 6 from J, leaving 18 bases between them. Here immunoSEQ multiplex PCR was the method, and the copy in TCRdb shows in-frame clones only, minus some. The sample lists under 250,000 clones; approximately 92% were seen once. The sequencing input was PBMCs or T cells enriched from blood (not recorded which). The sequence came from a woman aged 18-29 years in a cohort exposed to, infected with or recovered from COVID-19 (not recorded which). The gene calls are TRBV9 and TRBJ1-4; D is unresolved. DNA for the CDR3: TGTGCCAGCAGCGCGAGACTGGGCGAGGGTGATGAAAAACTGTTTTTT. Protein sequence: CASSARLGEGDEKLFF.